This TCR beta chain is drawn from a study of human CD8 memory T cell subsets. Overall study findings and caveats: The study sequenced T cell receptor beta chains and no other chains.

Comment on this clonotype: What it recognizes is unknown.

It was from buffy coats of healthy donors that the PBMC came. Sequencing libraries of TCR beta were made by UMI-labeled 5' RACE. From the 5' RACE reads, TCRdb lists one entry per CDR3 protein and no DNA. Here the sample table reports thousands of distinct CDR3 sequences. The germline V gene has CDR1 SGHNT and CDR2 YYREEE (reference sequence). This CDR3 region has 13 residues. The chain uses TRBV5-4 and TRBJ1-1. This receptor was identified in a human donor in good health. Sequenced: CD8+ stem-like memory T cells (TSCM and TCM) sorted from PBMCs. Described subset: stem-like memory CD8 T cells (TSTEM), CCR7+ PD-1- TIGIT-. The CDR3 is CASSGEGGTEAFF.